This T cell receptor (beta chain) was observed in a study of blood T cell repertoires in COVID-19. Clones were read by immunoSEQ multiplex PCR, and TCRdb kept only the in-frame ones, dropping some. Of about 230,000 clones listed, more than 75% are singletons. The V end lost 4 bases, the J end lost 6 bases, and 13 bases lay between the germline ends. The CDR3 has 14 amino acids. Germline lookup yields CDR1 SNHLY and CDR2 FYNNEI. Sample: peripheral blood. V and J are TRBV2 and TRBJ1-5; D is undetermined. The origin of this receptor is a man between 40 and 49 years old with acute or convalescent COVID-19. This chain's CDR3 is CASSGSKNPQPQHF. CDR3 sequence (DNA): TGTGCCAGCAGTGGGAGCAAGAATCCTCAGCCCCAGCATTTT. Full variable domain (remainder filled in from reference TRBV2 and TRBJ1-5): EPEVTQTPSHQVTQMGQEVILRCVPISNHLYFYWYRQILGQKVEFLVSFYNNEISEKSEIFDDQFSVERPDGSNFTLKIRSTKLEDSAMYFCASSGSKNPQPQHFGDGTRLSIL.